Presented here are 11 T cell receptor beta chains from one specimen sequenced in a study of early T cells in non-severe SARS-CoV-2 infection. Using its own MiXCR run on the 5' RACE reads, TCRdb lists one record per CDR3 protein. The data contain 66,000 or so distinct CDR3 sequences, about 13% of them seen just once; the ten biggest clones take up about 7.7%. Sequencing was done on a sample of whole blood. These receptors all come from an adult who was a healthcare worker with PCR-confirmed SARS-CoV-2 infection or an uninfected control (not recorded which).

The chain employs TRBV7-9 and TRBJ1-2, with D tentatively TRBD1 (5 bases). CDR3 length equals 13 residues. Trimming took off 10 bases at V and 4 bases at J, with 16 bases between the two ends. Germline lookup yields CDR1 SEHNR and CDR2 FQNEAQ (reference sequence). DNA of the CDR3: TGTGCCACGGACCCGGATGGGGGCTATGGCTACACCTTC. The encoded protein is CATDPDGGYGYTF.

The sample holds a few counts of this clonotype. V is TRBV29-1 and J is TRBJ1-4; TRBD1 aligns across 7 bases. V lost 2 bases and J lost 3; bases outside the gene matches: 12. There are 17 residues in the CDR3. Looked up from germline, CDR1 is SQVTM and CDR2 is ANQGSEA. The CDR3 DNA reads as TGCAGCGTTGAACTACCACTCCATCAGGGGGCTAATGAAAAACTGTTTTTT. This codes for CSVELPLHQGANEKLFF.

The V and J genes are TRBV28 and TRBJ2-1, with D possibly being TRBD2 (6 bases). The V gene's germline CDR1 is MDHEN and CDR2 SYDVKM. This CDR3 comprises 15 residues. Trimming shortened V by 3 bases and J by 5 bases, and 14 bases separated the two germline ends. CDR3 amino acids: CASSLGTLGHNEQFF. The CDR3 nucleotides read TGTGCCAGCAGTTTGGGGACTCTGGGACACAATGAGCAGTTCTTC.

This chain links TRBV9 with TRBJ2-1; maybe TRBD1 (5 bases). Trimming took off 0 bases at V and 7 bases at J, with 8 bases between the two ends. The CDR3 has 13 amino acids. Per germline, CDR1 SGDLS and CDR2 YYNGEE. CDR3 sequence (DNA): TGTGCCAGCAGCGTAGCTAGGGGAAATGAGCAGTTCTTC. This gives the protein CASSVARGNEQFF.

The V call is TRBV20-1, the J call TRBJ2-1; the D gene is possibly TRBD1 (6 bases). This CDR3 spans 14 amino acids. Trimming removed 6 bases at V and 5 bases at J, with 17 bases between. From germline, CDR1 is DFQATT and CDR2 SNEGSKA (reference sequence). CDR3 region: CSAVPDSYNNEQFF. As DNA, the CDR3 is TGCAGTGCCGTCCCGGACAGTTACAACAATGAGCAGTTCTTC.

This clonotype was counted only a few times. The V call is TRBV20-1, the J call TRBJ2-1, with 8 bases that match TRBD2. CDR3 length equals 13 residues. Looked up from germline, CDR1 is DFQATT and CDR2 is SNEGSKA (reference sequence). The junction had 4 bases not matched to a gene; V was cut back by 5 bases and J by 4 bases. The CDR3: CSAPGTRYNEQFF. Here the CDR3 DNA reads TGCAGTGCTCCCGGGACTAGGTACAATGAGCAGTTCTTC.

The chain employs TRBV6-1 and TRBJ1-5; a weak D match, TRBD1 (5 bases). The germline V gene encodes CDR1 MNHNS and CDR2 SASEGT. V lost 3 bases to trimming and J lost 3 bases, with 18 bases between them. The CDR3 spans 17 residues. CDR3 sequence reads: CASSERKRQKINQPQHF. DNA for the CDR3: TGTGCCAGCAGTGAGAGGAAGCGACAGAAGATCAATCAGCCCCAGCATTTT.

This clonotype was observed a handful of times. The chain couples TRBV7-6 to TRBJ2-5; D not certain. The V gene lost 5 bases and the J gene lost 0 bases, with 4 bases spanning the gap. This CDR3 comprises 12 residues. Germline CDR1 SGHVS, CDR2 FNYEAQ. CDR3 DNA: TGTGCCAGCAGCCTCTACCAAGAGACCCAGTACTTC. It yields the protein CASSLYQETQYF.

This clonotype was counted ten times or more. CDR3 region: CSVESGHSYEQYF. In DNA form, the CDR3 reads TGCAGCGTTGAGAGCGGGCACTCCTACGAGCAGTACTTC. The chain carries TRBV29-1 and TRBJ2-7, with D perhaps TRBD2 (6 bases). Trimming pared 3 bases from V and 0 bases from J, leaving 9 bases between. The CDR3 runs 13 residues. Germline V gene data show CDR1 as SQVTM and CDR2 as ANQGSEA.

This clonotype was recorded many times. The J gene is TRBJ2-1, the V gene TRBV3-1, with 14 bases matching TRBD2. From germline, CDR1 is LGHDT and CDR2 YNNKEL (reference sequence). The CDR3 consists of 17 residues. V was pared by 4 bases and J by 7 bases, with 9 bases of the junction left unmatched. The CDR3 nucleotides are TGTGCCAGCAGCCCTCGACTAGCGGGAGGGGTTGGGAATGAGCAGTTCTTC. This sequence encodes CASSPRLAGGVGNEQFF.

V gene TRBV5-1 combines with J gene TRBJ2-2, with unresolved D. Germline CDR1 is SGHRS and CDR2 is YFSETQ. The CDR3 is made up of 14 amino acids. Trimming shortened V by 5 bases and J by 6 bases, and 14 bases separated the two germline ends. DNA of the CDR3: TGCGCCAGCAGTCTTACCCCTAATTCCGGGGAGCTGTTTTTT. Its translation is CASSLTPNSGELFF.